Shown below are 19 T cell receptor beta chains from a single sample sequenced in a study of shared clonotypes between healthy human individuals. Some clones are missing from TCRdb's copy, which holds only in-frame ones; the method was immunoSEQ multiplex PCR. The data hold roughly 2.5 million clones, with around nine tenths observed a single time. The sample was naive CD4+ T cells sorted from blood. Specified subset: CD45RA+ positively selected. The receptor set was obtained from a man younger than 35 in good health.

This chain joins TRBV7-2 and TRBJ1-5; D is undetermined. Trimming shortened V by 1 base and J by 10 bases, and 11 bases separated the two germline ends. From germline, CDR1 is SGHTA and CDR2 FQGNSA. There are 13 residues in the CDR3. In DNA form, the CDR3 reads TGTGCCAGCAGCTTAGGTTCCCGGCTACCCCAGCATTTT. It translates to CASSLGSRLPQHF.

The rearrangement links TRBV19 to TRBJ2-3; D might be TRBD1 or TRBD2, each matching 6 bases. Germline CDR1 is LNHDA and CDR2 is SQIVND (reference sequence). V was trimmed by 5 bases and J by 0 bases, leaving 12 bases between them. CDR3 length equals 15 residues. DNA of the CDR3: TGTGCCAGTAGTGATTCGGGGGCTAGCACAGATACGCAGTATTTT. This gives the protein CASSDSGASTDTQYF.

On this clone: Different DNA sequences within this sample yield the same CDR3. This chain joins TRBV5-1 and TRBJ2-1; D gene ambiguous. V was clipped by 4 bases and J by 0 bases, with 11 bases between them. This CDR3 region has 15 residues. In germline, CDR1 is SGHRS, CDR2 YFSETQ. The CDR3 is CASSPDPSSYNEQFF. As DNA, the CDR3 is TGCGCCAGCAGCCCGGACCCTTCCTCCTACAATGAGCAGTTCTTC. Supplemented by reference TRBV5-1 and TRBJ2-1, the full variable domain reads KAGVTQTPRYLIKTRGQQVTLSCSPISGHRSVSWYQQTPGQGLQFLFEYFSETQRNKGNFPGRFSGRQFSNSRSEMNVSTLELGDSALYLCASSPDPSSYNEQFFGPGTRLTVL.

The chain links TRBV5-4 to TRBJ2-2; D might be TRBD1 or TRBD2, each matching 5 bases. Germline CDR1 reads SGHNT; CDR2 reads YYREEE (reference sequence). V was shortened by 4 bases and J by 2 bases, with 18 bases between the two germline ends. The CDR3 length is 17 residues. The CDR3 bases are TGTGCCAGCAGCAGCTCGGGACCCAAATCTAACACCGGGGAGCTGTTTTTT. Its protein product is CASSSSGPKSNTGELFF.

The V call is TRBV28, the J call TRBJ1-1; TRBD1 might be the D (6 bases). Germline assignment: CDR1 MDHEN and CDR2 SYDVKM. This CDR3 comprises 12 residues. Trimming stripped 1 base from V and 7 bases from J, with 7 bases between. CDR3 sequence reads: CASSLLQGEAFF. CDR3 nucleotide sequence: TGTGCCAGCAGTTTATTACAGGGTGAAGCTTTCTTT. Using reference TRBV28 and TRBJ1-1 for the parts outside the CDR3, the full variable domain is DVKVTQSSRYLVKRTGEKVFLECVQDMDHENMFWYRQDPGLGLRLIYFSYDVKMKEKGDIPEGYSVSREKKERFSLILESASTNQTSMYLCASSLLQGEAFFGQGTRLTVV.

The chain employs TRBV4-3 and TRBJ1-4; D is unresolved. With 0 bases removed from V and 4 bases from J, the gap between germline ends came to 6 bases. The germline CDR1 and CDR2 sequences are LGHNA and YSLEER. This CDR3 spans 14 amino acids. CDR3 region: CASSQETRNEKLFF. The CDR3 DNA reads TGCGCCAGCAGCCAAGAGACCCGTAATGAAAAACTGTTTTTT.

The chain's CDR3 is CASSVSSFSSSYNEQFF. CDR3 sequence (DNA): TGTGCCAGCAGCGTATCATCCTTCTCAAGCTCCTACAATGAGCAGTTCTTC. The rearrangement uses TRBV9 and TRBJ2-1, with D hard to call. This CDR3 region has 17 residues. Looked up from germline, CDR1 is SGDLS and CDR2 is YYNGEE. Trimming shortened V by 1 base and J by 0 bases, and 14 bases separated the two germline ends.

The sample holds one count of this clone. The V call is TRBV11-2, the J call TRBJ1-2; D is unclear. V was clipped by 0 bases and J by 1 base, with 12 bases between them. Germline lookup yields CDR1 SGHAT and CDR2 FQNNGV. This CDR3 has 16 amino acids. The CDR3 here is CASSLEGSSLNYGYTF. CDR3 DNA: TGTGCCAGCAGCTTAGAGGGCAGCAGCCTTAACTATGGCTACACCTTC. The complete variable domain, with remaining parts taken from reference TRBV11-2 and TRBJ1-2, reads EAGVAQSPRYKIIEKRQSVAFWCNPISGHATLYWYQQILGQGPKLLIQFQNNGVVDDSQLPKDRFSAERLKGVDSTLKIQPAKLEDSAVYLCASSLEGSSLNYGYTFGSGTRLTVV.

The chain links TRBV18 to TRBJ1-1; TRBD1 agrees at 9 bases. The CDR3 loop spans 15 amino acids. V shed 1 base, J shed 4 bases, and the junction held 4 bases outside the gene matches. Germline V gene sequence: CDR1 KGHSH, CDR2 LQKENI. The CDR3 coding sequence is TGTGCCAGCTCACCACGGACAGGGGTGGGCACTGAAGCTTTCTTT. This translates into CASSPRTGVGTEAFF. Based on the CDR3 plus reference TRBV18 and TRBJ1-1, the full variable domain is NAGVMQNPRHLVRRRGQEARLRCSPMKGHSHVYWYRQLPEEGLKFMVYLQKENIIDESGMPKERFSAEFPKEGPSILRIQQVVRGDSAAYFCASSPRTGVGTEAFFGQGTRLTVV.

The chain couples TRBV19 to TRBJ2-7; D not resolved. The CDR3 extends over 14 amino acids. Per the germline V gene, CDR1 is LNHDA and CDR2 is SQIVND (reference sequence). Between the trimmed V and J ends, which lost 6 bases and 0 bases, there was a span of 12 bases. CDR3 protein: CASSTEQSSYEQYF. The CDR3 DNA sequence: TGTGCCAGTAGCACAGAACAAAGCTCCTACGAGCAGTACTTC.

V is TRBV18 and J is TRBJ2-3; no clear D. The germline V gene has CDR1 KGHSH and CDR2 LQKENI. The V end was cut by 5 bases, the J end by 2 bases, with 14 bases between. This CDR3 contains 15 residues. The CDR3 spells CASSSEMADTDTQYF. For the CDR3, the DNA is TGTGCCAGCTCATCCGAAATGGCCGACACAGATACGCAGTATTTT.

This chain links TRBV30 with TRBJ1-2; 9 bases line up with TRBD1. CDR3 length: 13 amino acids. Germline-derived CDR1 and CDR2 are GTSNPN and SVGIG (reference sequence). Trimming cost V 2 bases and J 7 bases; bases outside gene matches: 5. This CDR3 is CAWSRTGESGYTF. The CDR3 DNA sequence: TGTGCCTGGAGTCGGACAGGGGAAAGTGGCTACACCTTC. Complete variable domain (other parts from reference TRBV30 and TRBJ1-2): SQTIHQWPATLVQPVGSPLSLECTVEGTSNPNLYWYRQAAGRGLQLLFYSVGIGQISSEVPQNLSASRPQDRQFILSSKKLLLSDSGFYLCAWSRTGESGYTFGSGTRLTVV.

The chain joins TRBV5-4 to TRBJ1-1; D call uncertain. CDR3 length: 15 residues. V gave up 4 bases and J gave up 5 bases, with 18 bases separating them. From germline, CDR1 is SGHNT and CDR2 YYREEE (reference sequence). CDR3 sequence reads: CASSRDSSVGTEAFF. For the CDR3, the DNA is TGTGCCAGCAGCCGTGATAGTTCGGTGGGGACTGAAGCTTTCTTT.

This chain connects TRBV27 to TRBJ2-1; D remains unclear. Germline V gene sequence: CDR1 MNHEY, CDR2 SMNVEV (reference sequence). Trimming shortened V by 3 bases and J by 9 bases, and 6 bases separated the two germline ends. This CDR3 is built from 11 residues. The CDR3 sequence: CASSFPGEQFF. The CDR3 DNA reads as TGTGCCAGCAGTTTTCCCGGTGAGCAGTTCTTC.

V is TRBV5-1 and J is TRBJ2-3, with a possible D match to TRBD2 (5 bases). CDR3 length: 14 residues. The V gene's germline CDR1 is SGHRS and CDR2 YFSETQ. V lost 4 bases and J 2 bases, leaving 11 bases between the germline ends. CDR3 coding DNA: TGCGCCAGCAGCACCGGACTTGCCACAGATACGCAGTATTTT. This encodes CASSTGLATDTQYF.

This sequence joins TRBV6-1 and TRBJ2-7, with a tentative D call TRBD2 (5 bases). This CDR3 is 14 amino acids long. Trimming pared 7 bases from V and 7 bases from J, leaving 20 bases between. In germline, CDR1 is MNHNS, CDR2 SASEGT. CDR3 sequence (DNA): TGTGCCAGCACCCCAAGGGCAGGAACGGGAGAGCAGTACTTC. It yields the protein CASTPRAGTGEQYF.

CDR3 amino acids: CASSVGIDRGQDEQYF. The CDR3 region has the DNA TGTGCCAGCAGCGTTGGTATTGACAGGGGGCAGGACGAGCAGTACTTC. The chain joins TRBV9 to TRBJ2-7, with 10 bases that match TRBD1. J gave up 5 bases and V 2 bases, and 10 bases lay outside the gene matches. The germline gives CDR1 SGDLS, CDR2 YYNGEE. CDR3 length: 16 amino acids.

The V gene is TRBV18, the J gene TRBJ1-4; no definite D call. Germline V CDR1 and CDR2: KGHSH, LQKENI. V was trimmed by 2 bases and J by 1 base, leaving 2 bases between them. The CDR3 sequence is 13 residues long. The CDR3 protein is CASSPGTNEKLFF. CDR3 coding DNA: TGTGCCAGCTCACCAGGAACTAATGAAAAACTGTTTTTT.

About this clone: Different DNA sequences within this sample yield the same CDR3. CDR3 in DNA: TGTGCCAGCAGCTTAGGGGGGCGAACTGAAGCTTTCTTT. Translated, it gives CASSLGGRTEAFF. This sequence joins TRBV7-2 and TRBJ1-1, with D maybe TRBD1 (6 bases). CDR3 length: 13 residues. Germline V gives CDR1 SGHTA, CDR2 FQGNSA. V was shortened by 1 base and J by 5 bases, with 8 bases between the two germline ends.